The clone carrying this T cell receptor (beta chain) was recorded a few times. Its specificity is unknown. TCRdb's table, derived via immunoSEQ multiplex PCR, lists solely in-frame clones and lacks some. The table lists over 100,000 clones, around nine tenths of them singletons, with about 8.7% in the top ten. The sample is drawn from a study of T cell responses to AZD1222 COVID-19 vaccine. The overall study: Second-dose intervals of approximately 4 or approximately 12 weeks were pooled.

Regarding the study as a whole: Two doses of AZD1222 preceded a rise in Spike-specific TCR breadth and depth. Without day 14 samples, only post-peak T cell repertoires were studied. Clonal diversity was possibly underestimated; the donors were predominantly white British and more often female.

The CDR3 loop spans 13 amino acids. Trimming took 8 bases from V and 0 from J, leaving 8 bases between them. The germline V gene has CDR1 MNHEY and CDR2 SVGAGI. Sequenced material: peripheral blood, taken on day 0 of AZD1222 vaccination. The source of this sequence is an adult in good health. J is TRBJ1-3 and V is TRBV6-5; D is unresolved. CDR3 DNA sequence: TGTGCCAGCGGGGAGCACTCTGGAAACACCATATATTTT. Translating it yields CASGEHSGNTIYF.